One and the same sample provided the 16 T cell receptor beta chains below, sequenced in a study of monozygotic twins with inflammatory bowel disease. TCRdb re-called the 5' RACE reads, yielding one record per CDR3 amino acid sequence without DNA. The sample has approximately 400,000 distinct CDR3 sequences; the top ten hold about 2.6%. The material sequenced was blood. The receptors derive from a human donor with ulcerative colitis or Crohn's disease, or a healthy co-twin of an affected twin (not recorded which).

The chain employs TRBV5-1 and TRBJ2-1; TCRdb lists TRBD2, though no DNA is available to test this call. Germline V CDR1 and CDR2: SGHRS, YFSETQ. The CDR3 runs to 15 residues. The CDR3 sequence is CASSQGLATHNEQFF.

The V call is TRBV7-2, the J call TRBJ1-5; the D call from TCRdb, TRBD1, cannot be confirmed without DNA. This CDR3 spans 16 amino acids. CDR1 SGHTA and CDR2 FQGNSA come from the germline V gene. The CDR3 sequence: CASSSSYDRAGQPQHF. Variable domain in full (rest from reference TRBV7-2 and TRBJ1-5): GAGVSQSPSNKVTEKGKDVELRCDPISGHTALYWYRQSLGQGLEFLIYFQGNSAPDKSGLPSDRFSAERTGGSVSTLTIQRTQQEDSAVYLCASSSSYDRAGQPQHFGDGTRLSIL.

The chain combines TRBV12-3 or TRBV12-4 with TRBJ1-1; lacking DNA, the TRBD1 call made by TCRdb goes unchecked. The CDR3 covers 15 residues. CDR3: CASTISGGGNTEAFF.

The CDR3 reads CASSPRDLNPLSYNEQFF. The chain is built from TRBV4-2 and TRBJ2-1; checking the TCRdb D call of TRBD2 is not possible without DNA. The CDR3 runs 18 residues. Germline V gives CDR1 LGHNA, CDR2 YNFKEQ.

V and J are TRBV24-1 and TRBJ1-1. Germline V gene lookup returns CDR1 KGHDR and CDR2 SFDVKD. The CDR3 covers 13 residues. The CDR3 here is CATSDLEGTEAFF.

The genes are TRBV4-3 and TRBJ2-1. The CDR3 runs to 16 residues. The germline CDR1 and CDR2 sequences are LGHNA and YSLEER. The CDR3 reads CASSPRTSGLLNEQFF.

The chain links TRBV5-1 to TRBJ2-3; lacking DNA, the TRBD2 call made by TCRdb goes unchecked. CDR1 SGHRS and CDR2 YFSETQ come from the germline V gene. The CDR3 is 17 residues long. The CDR3 sequence: CASSLHTRTSDPDTQYF.

The chain combines TRBV29-1 with TRBJ2-5. The CDR3 runs to 12 residues. Per germline, CDR1 SQVTM and CDR2 ANQGSEA. Here the CDR3 reads CSVHHHGETQYF.

The chain uses TRBV6-1 and TRBJ1-4. Germline CDR1 and CDR2: MNHNS and SASEGT. The length of the CDR3 is 12 residues. The CDR3 protein is CASSPGLEKLFF.

V and J are TRBV29-1 and TRBJ2-1; TCRdb names TRBD2, which stays unverified in the absence of DNA. The CDR3 is 14 residues long. Germline CDR1 reads SQVTM; CDR2 reads ANQGSEA. CDR3: CSVTSGGFYNEQFF.

This chain connects TRBV7-9 to TRBJ1-3; the D call of TRBD1 rests on TCRdb alone, since no DNA is present to check it. CDR3 length: 16 amino acids. The germline CDR1 and CDR2 sequences are SEHNR and FQNEAQ (reference sequence). CDR3 sequence reads: CASTEWDRFSGNTIYF.

V is TRBV5-1 and J is TRBJ2-3; TCRdb proposes TRBD1, but this gene call is untestable without DNA. This CDR3 is 16 amino acids long. Germline loops: CDR1 SGHRS, CDR2 YFSETQ. This chain's CDR3 is CASSLGGQGVTDTQYF.

The gene calls are TRBV11-2 and TRBJ2-3; TCRdb selects TRBD1, and the lack of DNA leaves this call unchecked. This CDR3 region has 15 residues. Germline lookup yields CDR1 SGHAT and CDR2 FQNNGV. The CDR3 loop is CASSLGQGRKDTQYF.

The genes are TRBV7-8 and TRBJ2-7; TCRdb's assignment of TRBD1 cannot be checked, as there is no DNA. This CDR3 region has 14 residues. CDR1 SGHVS and CDR2 FQNEAQ come from the germline V gene. This chain's CDR3 is CASSSGTGENEQYF.

This rearrangement joins TRBV19 to TRBJ2-1; lacking DNA, the TRBD2 call made by TCRdb goes unchecked. Germline CDR1 reads LNHDA; CDR2 reads SQIVND (reference sequence). CDR3 length equals 15 residues. CDR3 amino acids: CASTPSGLAGNEQFF.

The chain has TRBV29-1 and TRBJ1-4; absent DNA, TCRdb's TRBD1 call cannot be checked. Germline assignment: CDR1 SQVTM and CDR2 ANQGSEA. The CDR3 consists of 12 residues. The CDR3 spells CSVKTGSEKLFF.